This T cell receptor (beta chain) is drawn from a study of human T cells and chemical hapten exposure. This clonotype was found many times. TCRdb redid the calling of the RACE reads with MiXCR, one entry per CDR3 protein. Among 71,000 or so distinct CDR3 sequences listed, 9.8% were seen once. Germline-derived CDR1 and CDR2 are SGHAT and FQNNGV. This CDR3 region has 15 residues. V gave up 3 bases and J gave up 4 bases, with 15 bases separating them. Time point reported: patch test 1, 2 weeks after DPC sensitization. Treatment defined: therapeutic diphenylcyclopropenone sensitization with weekly scalp DPC.

The V call is TRBV11-2, the J call TRBJ1-1; no definite D call. The sequencing used whole blood, collected in connection with sensitization to the hapten diphenylcyclopropenone (DPC). This clonotype originated in a woman aged 40 to 49 with alopecia areata. Some clones in this sample may be carry-over from other donors' samples. The CDR3 DNA is TGTGCCAGCAGCTTCAGCCCCACCTCGAGCACTGAAGCTTTCTTT. It specifies CASSFSPTSSTEAFF.